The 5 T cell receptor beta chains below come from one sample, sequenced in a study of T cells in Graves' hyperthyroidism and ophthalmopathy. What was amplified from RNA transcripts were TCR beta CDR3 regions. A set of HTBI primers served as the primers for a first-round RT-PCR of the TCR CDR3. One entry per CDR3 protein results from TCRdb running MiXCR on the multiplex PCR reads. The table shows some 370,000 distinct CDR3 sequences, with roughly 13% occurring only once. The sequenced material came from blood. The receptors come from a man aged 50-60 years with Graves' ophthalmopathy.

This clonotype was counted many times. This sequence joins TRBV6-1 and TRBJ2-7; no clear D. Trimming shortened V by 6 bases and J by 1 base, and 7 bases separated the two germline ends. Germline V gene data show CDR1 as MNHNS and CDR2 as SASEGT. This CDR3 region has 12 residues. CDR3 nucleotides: TGTGCCAGCAGATCACATTCCTACGAGCAGTACTTC. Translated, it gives CASRSHSYEQYF.

The CDR3 protein is CASSLSDDQPQHF. The CDR3 DNA follows: TGCGCCAGCAGTTTGTCAGATGATCAGCCCCAGCATTTT. The rearrangement links TRBV5-1 to TRBJ1-5; no reliable D call. Germline loops: CDR1 SGHRS, CDR2 YFSETQ. This CDR3 is 13 amino acids long. Trimming pared 5 bases from V and 5 bases from J, leaving 11 bases between.

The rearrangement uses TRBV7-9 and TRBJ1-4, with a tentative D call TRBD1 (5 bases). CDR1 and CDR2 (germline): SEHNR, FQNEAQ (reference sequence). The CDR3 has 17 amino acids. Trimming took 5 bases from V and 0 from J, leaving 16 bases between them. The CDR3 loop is CASSEGTDSATNEKLFF. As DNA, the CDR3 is TGTGCCAGCAGCGAAGGGACCGACAGTGCAACTAATGAAAAACTGTTTTTT.

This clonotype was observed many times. The DNA for the CDR3 is TGTGCCAGCAGCCAAGTCCCTAGCGGCCCCTCCTACAATGAGCAGTTCTTC. It translates to CASSQVPSGPSYNEQFF. This sequence joins TRBV3-1 and TRBJ2-1, with 7 positions matching TRBD2. Germline V gene data show CDR1 as LGHDT and CDR2 as YNNKEL (reference sequence). The J segment lost 0 bases and the V segment lost 1 base, leaving 6 bases of the junction unmatched. The CDR3 extends over 17 amino acids.

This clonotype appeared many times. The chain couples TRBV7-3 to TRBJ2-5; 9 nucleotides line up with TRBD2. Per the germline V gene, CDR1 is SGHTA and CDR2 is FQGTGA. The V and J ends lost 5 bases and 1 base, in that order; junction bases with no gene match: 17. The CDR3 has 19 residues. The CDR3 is CASSKGVLAGPQPQETQYF. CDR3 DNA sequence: TGTGCCAGCAGCAAAGGGGTTCTAGCGGGGCCCCAACCCCAAGAGACCCAGTACTTC.